This T cell receptor (beta chain) was retrieved from a study of T cells in Graves' hyperthyroidism and ophthalmopathy. Amplified regions were TCR beta CDR3 sequences from RNA transcripts. The TCR CDR3 first-round RT-PCR relied on the HTBI primer set. One entry per CDR3 protein results from TCRdb running MiXCR on the multiplex PCR reads. The data show around 600,000 distinct CDR3 sequences, roughly a sixth seen once. In this sample, this clonotype turned up many times. V was cut by 7 bases and J by 0 bases, with 14 bases left in between. Germline values: CDR1 LGHDT, CDR2 YNNKEL (reference sequence). This CDR3 contains 15 residues.

The chain recombines TRBV3-1 with TRBJ2-3; tentatively, D is TRBD2 (6 bases). Sample: blood. This TCR was recovered from a woman aged 40 to 49 with Graves' ophthalmopathy. CDR3 residues: CASTPTGTSTDTQYF. Written as DNA, the CDR3 is TGTGCCAGCACGCCGACTGGGACTAGCACAGATACGCAGTATTTT.